These T cell receptor beta chains were read from a single sample in a study of blood T cell repertoires in COVID-19. TCRdb's table, derived via immunoSEQ multiplex PCR, lists solely in-frame clones and lacks some. The sample contains about 310,000 clones, 89% of which appear only once. Sample: PBMCs or T cells enriched from blood (not recorded which). The receptors here all came from a woman in her 40s who had recovered from COVID-19. Both conserved end residues are trimmed from each CDR3. Fields, in order: J gene, V gene, CDR3 protein.

J: TRBJ2-1
V: TRBV19
CDR3: ASTVLGGGAYEQF

J: TRBJ2-5
V: TRBV12-3/TRBV12-4
CDR3: ASSLFVETQY

J: TRBJ1-5
V: TRBV7-8
CDR3: ASSLLVQGANQPQH

J: TRBJ1-2
V: TRBV19
CDR3: ASSIGTNYGYT

J: TRBJ2-6
V: TRBV28
CDR3: ASSLSRAGANVLT

J: TRBJ1-2
V: TRBV28
CDR3: ASKVQGSYGYT

J: TRBJ2-7
V: TRBV7-2
CDR3: ASSSLPGQGFEQY

J: TRBJ1-5
V: TRBV28
CDR3: ASRADRVNQPQH

J: TRBJ2-2
V: TRBV19
CDR3: ASSIRTSTGELF

J: TRBJ2-2
V: TRBV7-9
CDR3: ASSRQATNTGELF

J: TRBJ1-2
V: TRBV30
CDR3: AWRMGQLYYGYT

J: TRBJ1-1
V: TRBV7-3
CDR3: ASSLGGTGVMNTEAF

J: TRBJ2-5
V: TRBV4-3
CDR3: ASSHSGLAGVRETQY

J: TRBJ1-5
V: TRBV7-6
CDR3: ASSPSTGGLGQPQH

J: TRBJ2-1
V: TRBV10-1
CDR3: ASSGLAIHEQF

J: TRBJ2-7
V: TRBV4-3
CDR3: ASSQDTAGSSYEQY

J: TRBJ2-1
V: TRBV30
CDR3: AWTPGQGWHEQF

J: TRBJ1-5
V: TRBV19
CDR3: ASSREAAWPQH

J: TRBJ1-6
V: TRBV28
CDR3: ASSLIPGQGISPLH

J: TRBJ2-3
V: TRBV30
CDR3: AWSQRGGEY

J: TRBJ2-3
V: TRBV4-3
CDR3: ASSQELAGGPDTQY

J: TRBJ1-1
V: TRBV4-3
CDR3: ASSHLPGQGAPAYRNTEAF

J: TRBJ2-7
V: TRBV10-2
CDR3: ASSESRDSSYEQY

J: TRBJ2-1
V: TRBV7-3
CDR3: ASSFGGDEQF

J: TRBJ1-1
V: TRBV20-1
CDR3: SATSVEEAF

J: TRBJ2-3
V: TRBV19
CDR3: ASRTSRDTDTQY

J: TRBJ1-1
V: TRBV28
CDR3: ASSLQGAYTEAF

J: TRBJ2-1
V: TRBV4-3
CDR3: ASSQDQRNRRQF

J: TRBJ2-1
V: TRBV28
CDR3: ASSLRRNEQF

J: TRBJ2-1
V: TRBV29-1
CDR3: SVEGQRDEQF

J: TRBJ1-5
V: TRBV5-1
CDR3: ASSLGEMDRWNQPQH

J: TRBJ2-3
V: TRBV10-3
CDR3: AISETQDLDTQY

J: TRBJ2-7
V: TRBV5-1
CDR3: ASSNRDRGNYEQY

J: TRBJ2-7
V: TRBV24-1
CDR3: ATSDDGQGLNEQY

J: TRBJ1-3
V: TRBV19
CDR3: ASSILGTGGNTIY

J: TRBJ1-1
V: TRBV7-9
CDR3: ASSSYQGTEAF

J: TRBJ1-1
V: TRBV19
CDR3: ASSMYIDTEAF

J: TRBJ1-5
V: TRBV27
CDR3: ASSLYRLGSNQPQH

J: TRBJ1-5
V: TRBV4-1
CDR3: ASSEVSVGYQPQH

J: TRBJ2-5
V: TRBV5-1
CDR3: ASSLAESQETQY

J: TRBJ2-1
V: TRBV19
CDR3: ASSPLQGGGIPYNEQF

J: TRBJ2-1
V: TRBV24-1
CDR3: ATSDRRLGQGMGNEQF

J: TRBJ1-4
V: TRBV6-4
CDR3: ASSDDRFTTNEKLF

J: TRBJ2-1
V: TRBV27
CDR3: ASSTLAGGPREEQF

J: TRBJ1-5
V: TRBV5-4
CDR3: ASSLGGGNNQPQH

J: TRBJ2-4
V: TRBV28
CDR3: ASSYAAGADPRWVGY

J: TRBJ2-2
V: TRBV5-4
CDR3: ASRPGTRNTGELF

J: TRBJ1-1
V: TRBV9
CDR3: ASSQVGGTEAF

J: TRBJ1-2
V: TRBV7-9
CDR3: ASSYGENYGYT

J: TRBJ2-2
V: TRBV29-1
CDR3: SVERLAHTGELF

J: TRBJ1-2
V: TRBV3-1/TRBV3-2
CDR3: ASSQDSANYGYT

J: TRBJ2-2
V: TRBV7-9
CDR3: ASSLSRNGGELF

J: TRBJ2-5
V: TRBV9
CDR3: ASSVVTAGQETQY

J: TRBJ2-5
V: TRBV7-9
CDR3: ASSSPGLAGGRDETQY

J: TRBJ2-7
V: TRBV19
CDR3: ASSVGTAHYEQY